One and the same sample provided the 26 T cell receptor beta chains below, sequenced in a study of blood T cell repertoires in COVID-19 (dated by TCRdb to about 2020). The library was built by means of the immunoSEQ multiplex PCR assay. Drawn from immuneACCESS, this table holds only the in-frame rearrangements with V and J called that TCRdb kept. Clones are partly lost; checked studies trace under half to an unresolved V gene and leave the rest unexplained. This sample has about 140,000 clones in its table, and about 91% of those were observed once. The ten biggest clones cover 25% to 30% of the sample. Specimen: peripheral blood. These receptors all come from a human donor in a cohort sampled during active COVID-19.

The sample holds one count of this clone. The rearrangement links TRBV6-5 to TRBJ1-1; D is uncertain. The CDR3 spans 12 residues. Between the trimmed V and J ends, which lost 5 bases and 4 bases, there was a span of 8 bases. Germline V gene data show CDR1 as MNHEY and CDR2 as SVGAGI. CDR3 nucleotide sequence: TGTGCCAGCAGTCCGGACTTCACTGAAGCTTTCTTT. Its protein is CASSPDFTEAFF.

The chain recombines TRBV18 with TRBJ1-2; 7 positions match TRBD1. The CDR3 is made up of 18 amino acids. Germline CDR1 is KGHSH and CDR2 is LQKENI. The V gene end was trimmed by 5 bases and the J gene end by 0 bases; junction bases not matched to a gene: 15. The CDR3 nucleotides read TGTGCCAGCTCAAGCCGGGACAGAGTAAAGGGGGCTAACTATGGCTACACCTTC. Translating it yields CASSSRDRVKGANYGYTF.

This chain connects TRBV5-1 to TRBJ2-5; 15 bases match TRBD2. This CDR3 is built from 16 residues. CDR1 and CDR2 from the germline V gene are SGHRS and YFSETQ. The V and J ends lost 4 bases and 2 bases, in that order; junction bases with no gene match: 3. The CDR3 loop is CASSAGLAGGQETQYF. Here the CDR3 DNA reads TGCGCCAGCAGCGCCGGACTAGCGGGGGGGCAAGAGACCCAGTACTTC. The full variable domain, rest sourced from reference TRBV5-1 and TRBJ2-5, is KAGVTQTPRYLIKTRGQQVTLSCSPISGHRSVSWYQQTPGQGLQFLFEYFSETQRNKGNFPGRFSGRQFSNSRSEMNVSTLELGDSALYLCASSAGLAGGQETQYFGPGTRLLVL.

CDR3 nucleotide sequence: TGTGCCAGCAGCGTAGACGTGCGGGGGGCCAAAAACATTCAGTACTTC. Translated, it gives CASSVDVRGAKNIQYF. The chain combines TRBV9 with TRBJ2-4; 7 bases are a match to TRBD2. The CDR3 is 16 amino acids. Germline values: CDR1 SGDLS, CDR2 YYNGEE. V dropped 0 bases and J dropped 1; count of bases not matched to a gene: 4.

As DNA, the CDR3 is TGTGCCAGCAGCTTAGCGGCCGCAAGGGGACAAGAGACCCAGTACTTC. It yields the protein CASSLAAARGQETQYF. The J gene is TRBJ2-5, the V gene TRBV7-2; weak D call: TRBD1 (5 bases). V was shortened by 0 bases and J by 2 bases, with 13 bases between the two germline ends. The germline CDR1 and CDR2 sequences are SGHTA and FQGNSA. This CDR3 comprises 16 residues.

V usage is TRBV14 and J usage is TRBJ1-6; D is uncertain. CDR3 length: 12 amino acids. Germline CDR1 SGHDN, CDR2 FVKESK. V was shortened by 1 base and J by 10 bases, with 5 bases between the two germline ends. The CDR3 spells CASSQAMSPLHF. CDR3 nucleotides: TGTGCCAGCAGCCAAGCAATGTCACCCCTCCACTTT. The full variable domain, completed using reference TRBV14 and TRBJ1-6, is EAGVTQFPSHSVIEKGQTVTLRCDPISGHDNLYWYRRVMGKEIKFLLHFVKESKQDESGMPNNRFLAERTGGTYSTLKVQPAELEDSGVYFCASSQAMSPLHFGNGTRLTVT.

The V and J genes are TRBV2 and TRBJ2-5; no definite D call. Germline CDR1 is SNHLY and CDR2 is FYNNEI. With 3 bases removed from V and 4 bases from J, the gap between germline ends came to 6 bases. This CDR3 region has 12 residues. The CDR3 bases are TGTGCCAGCAGTGAGAGGAGAGAGACCCAGTACTTC. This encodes CASSERRETQYF.

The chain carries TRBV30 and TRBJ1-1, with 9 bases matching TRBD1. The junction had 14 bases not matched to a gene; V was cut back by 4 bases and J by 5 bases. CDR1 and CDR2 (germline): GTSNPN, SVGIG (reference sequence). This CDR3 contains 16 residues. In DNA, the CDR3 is TGTGCCTGGACCGCCGGGACAGGGAAGAGTAGGACTGAAGCTTTCTTT. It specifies CAWTAGTGKSRTEAFF.

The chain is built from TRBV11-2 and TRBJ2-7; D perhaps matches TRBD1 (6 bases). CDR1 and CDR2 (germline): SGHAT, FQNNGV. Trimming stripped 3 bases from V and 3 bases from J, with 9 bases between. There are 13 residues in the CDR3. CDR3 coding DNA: TGTGCCAGCAGCTTTAACAGGGTCTACGAGCAGTACTTC. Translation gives CASSFNRVYEQYF.

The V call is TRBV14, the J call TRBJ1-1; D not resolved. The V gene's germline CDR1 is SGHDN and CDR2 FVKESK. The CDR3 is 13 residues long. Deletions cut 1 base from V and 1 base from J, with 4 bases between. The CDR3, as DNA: TGTGCCAGCAGCCAAGGGCAGAACACTGAAGCTTTCTTT. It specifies CASSQGQNTEAFF.

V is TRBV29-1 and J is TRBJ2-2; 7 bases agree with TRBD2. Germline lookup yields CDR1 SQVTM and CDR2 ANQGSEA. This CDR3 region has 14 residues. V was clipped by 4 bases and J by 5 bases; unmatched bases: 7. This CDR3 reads CSVVGGFGTGELFF. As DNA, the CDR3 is TGCAGCGTTGTGGGGGGGTTTGGTACCGGGGAGCTGTTTTTT.

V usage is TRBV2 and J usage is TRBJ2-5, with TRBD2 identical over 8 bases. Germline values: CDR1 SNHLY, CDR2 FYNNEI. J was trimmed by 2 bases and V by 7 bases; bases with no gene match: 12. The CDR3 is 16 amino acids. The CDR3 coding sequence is TGTGCCAGCACCCCCCGAGCGGGGGAAGATCAAGAGACCCAGTACTTC. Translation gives CASTPRAGEDQETQYF. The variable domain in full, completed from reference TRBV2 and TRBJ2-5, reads EPEVTQTPSHQVTQMGQEVILRCVPISNHLYFYWYRQILGQKVEFLVSFYNNEISEKSEIFDDQFSVERPDGSNFTLKIRSTKLEDSAMYFCASTPRAGEDQETQYFGPGTRLLVL.

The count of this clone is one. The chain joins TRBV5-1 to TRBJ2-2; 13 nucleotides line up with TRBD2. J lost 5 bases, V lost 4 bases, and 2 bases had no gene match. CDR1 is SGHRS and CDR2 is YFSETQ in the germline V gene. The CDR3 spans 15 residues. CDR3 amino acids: CASSPGLAGTGELFF. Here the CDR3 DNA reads TGCGCCAGCAGCCCGGGACTAGCGGGGACCGGGGAGCTGTTTTTT.

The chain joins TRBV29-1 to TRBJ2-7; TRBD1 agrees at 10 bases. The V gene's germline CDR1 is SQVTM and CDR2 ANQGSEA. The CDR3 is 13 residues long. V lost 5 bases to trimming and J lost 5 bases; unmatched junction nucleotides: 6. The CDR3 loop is CSVMEGQGDEQYF. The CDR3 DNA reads TGCAGCGTTATGGAAGGACAGGGGGACGAGCAGTACTTC.

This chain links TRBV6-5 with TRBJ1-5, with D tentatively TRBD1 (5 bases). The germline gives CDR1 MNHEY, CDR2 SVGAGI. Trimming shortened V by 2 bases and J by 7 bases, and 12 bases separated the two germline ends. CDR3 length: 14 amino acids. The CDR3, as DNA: TGTGCCAGCAGTTACGGGGCAAGGGGCCAGCCCCAGCATTTT. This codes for CASSYGARGQPQHF.

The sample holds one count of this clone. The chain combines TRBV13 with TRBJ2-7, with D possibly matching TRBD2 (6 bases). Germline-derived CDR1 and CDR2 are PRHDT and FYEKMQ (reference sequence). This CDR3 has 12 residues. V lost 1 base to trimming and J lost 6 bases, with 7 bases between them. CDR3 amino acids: CASSLAGVEQYF. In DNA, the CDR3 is TGTGCCAGCAGCTTAGCGGGGGTCGAGCAGTACTTC.

This CDR3 is CASSIRSLATNEKLFF. CDR3 DNA sequence: TGTGCCAGTAGTATACGGTCCCTTGCAACTAATGAAAAACTGTTTTTT. V usage is TRBV19 and J usage is TRBJ1-4; no firm D call. The germline gives CDR1 LNHDA, CDR2 SQIVND (reference sequence). CDR3 length: 16 amino acids. V shed 2 bases and J shed 0 bases, with 10 bases lying between them. Looking up the rest from reference TRBV19 and TRBJ1-4 gives the full variable domain: DGGITQSPKYLFRKEGQNVTLSCEQNLNHDAMYWYRQDPGQGLRLIYYSQIVNDFQKGDIAEGYSVSREKKESFPLTVTSAQKNPTAFYLCASSIRSLATNEKLFFGSGTQLSVL.

The CDR3 nucleotides read TGTGCCACCAGTGATCCCGCTCGCGGGGGGACAAACAATGAGCAGTTCTTC. Translation gives CATSDPARGGTNNEQFF. The chain has TRBV24-1 and TRBJ2-1; 8 bases are a match to TRBD2. The CDR3 extends over 17 amino acids. V trimming: 3 bases; J trimming: 5 bases; junction bases outside the gene matches: 11. Germline values: CDR1 KGHDR, CDR2 SFDVKD.

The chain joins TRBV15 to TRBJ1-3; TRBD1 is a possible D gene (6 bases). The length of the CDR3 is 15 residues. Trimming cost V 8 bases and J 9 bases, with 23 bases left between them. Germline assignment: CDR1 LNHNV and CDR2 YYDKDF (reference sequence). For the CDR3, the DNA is TGTGCCACCTCCCCCTGGACAGACATTAGTAGCACCATATATTTT. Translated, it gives CATSPWTDISSTIYF.

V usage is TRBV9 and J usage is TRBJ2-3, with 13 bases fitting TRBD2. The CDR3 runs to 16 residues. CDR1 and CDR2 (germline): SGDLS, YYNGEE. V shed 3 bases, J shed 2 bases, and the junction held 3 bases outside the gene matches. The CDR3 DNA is TGTGCCAGCAGCGCCGGGACTAGCGGGGTCACAGATACGCAGTATTTT. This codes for CASSAGTSGVTDTQYF.

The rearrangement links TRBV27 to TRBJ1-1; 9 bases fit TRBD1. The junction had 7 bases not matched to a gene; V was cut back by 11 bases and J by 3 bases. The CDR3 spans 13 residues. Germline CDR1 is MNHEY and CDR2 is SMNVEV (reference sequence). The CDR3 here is CASRGQGDTEAFF. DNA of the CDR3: TGTGCCTCCCGGGGACAGGGAGACACTGAAGCTTTCTTT.

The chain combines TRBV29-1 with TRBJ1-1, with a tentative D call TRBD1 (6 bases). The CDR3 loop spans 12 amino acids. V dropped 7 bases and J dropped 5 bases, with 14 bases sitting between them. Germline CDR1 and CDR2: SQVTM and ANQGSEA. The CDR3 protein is CSGIGGVTEAFF. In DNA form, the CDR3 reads TGCAGCGGGATAGGGGGGGTAACTGAAGCTTTCTTT.

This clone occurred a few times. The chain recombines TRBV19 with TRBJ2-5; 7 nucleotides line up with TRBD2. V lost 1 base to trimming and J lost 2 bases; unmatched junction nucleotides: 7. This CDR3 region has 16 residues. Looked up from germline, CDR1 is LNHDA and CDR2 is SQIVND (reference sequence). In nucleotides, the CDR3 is TGTGCCAGTAGTATAGTCATAGGGCGGGAGCAAGAGACCCAGTACTTC. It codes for CASSIVIGREQETQYF.

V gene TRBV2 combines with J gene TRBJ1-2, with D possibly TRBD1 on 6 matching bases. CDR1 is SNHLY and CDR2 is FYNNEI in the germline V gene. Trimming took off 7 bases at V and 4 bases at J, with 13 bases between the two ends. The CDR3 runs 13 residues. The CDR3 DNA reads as TGTGCCAGCAACCAAGGGGGGGGCTATGGCTACACCTTC. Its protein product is CASNQGGGYGYTF. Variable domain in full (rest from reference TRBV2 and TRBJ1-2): EPEVTQTPSHQVTQMGQEVILRCVPISNHLYFYWYRQILGQKVEFLVSFYNNEISEKSEIFDDQFSVERPDGSNFTLKIRSTKLEDSAMYFCASNQGGGYGYTFGSGTRLTVV.

The CDR3 bases are TGTGCCAGCAGTCCTCGCCGGCCTAGCGGGGGGAGCAGTCAGTTCTTC. Amino acids: CASSPRRPSGGSSQFF. V gene TRBV27 combines with J gene TRBJ2-1; TRBD2 matches at 11 bases. V shed 5 bases, J shed 13 bases, and the junction held 16 bases outside the gene matches. Germline V CDR1 and CDR2: MNHEY, SMNVEV (reference sequence). There are 16 residues in the CDR3.

CDR3: CASSRDSLGYTF. The CDR3 coding sequence is TGTGCCAGCAGCAGGGACAGCTTAGGCTACACCTTC. This chain uses TRBV7-2 with TRBJ1-2; 7 bases are a match to TRBD1. In germline, CDR1 is SGHTA, CDR2 FQGNSA. The junction had 5 bases not matched to a gene; V was cut back by 5 bases and J by 8 bases. The CDR3 sequence is 12 residues long. The full variable domain, completed using reference TRBV7-2 and TRBJ1-2, is GAGVSQSPSNKVTEKGKDVELRCDPISGHTALYWYRQSLGQGLEFLIYFQGNSAPDKSGLPSDRFSAERTGGSVSTLTIQRTQQEDSAVYLCASSRDSLGYTFGSGTRLTVV.